Listed below are T cell receptor beta chains from one sample, sequenced in a study of regulatory T cells in long-lasting Graves disease. TCRdb re-analysed the multiplex PCR reads in MiXCR, keeping a single row per CDR3 protein. The top ten hold 20% to 25% of the sample, which has more than 300,000 distinct CDR3 sequences, 15% to 20% seen once. These same records also appear under a second study, on T cells in Graves' hyperthyroidism and ophthalmopathy.

The material sequenced was peripheral blood mononuclear cells (PBMCs), taken at new diagnosis, from a patient treated with antithyroid drugs. These receptors originate from a woman aged 18-29 years with Graves disease. Both conserved end residues are part of each CDR3. The D gene is left open where the match is weak. Clone size appears in some rows only: once, few, many, or a class for an expanded clone.

clone_size	d_call	v_call	j_call	cdr3_aa	cdr3_nt
many	.	TRBV10-3	TRBJ2-1	CAISEVTGWNEQFF	TGTGCCATCAGTGAGGTAACAGGGTGGAATGAGCAGTTCTTC
many	.	TRBV2	TRBJ1-1	CASSEVTEAFF	TGTGCCAGCAGTGAAGTCACTGAAGCTTTCTTT
many	.	TRBV3-1	TRBJ1-1	CASSRGHGNMNTEAFF	TGTGCCAGCAGCCGAGGACACGGTAACATGAACACTGAAGCTTTCTTT
many	.	TRBV6-2/TRBV6-3	TRBJ2-2	CASSGVVGLKTGELFF	TGTGCCAGCAGTGGTGTTGTGGGGCTGAAAACCGGGGAGCTGTTTTTT
many	.	TRBV30	TRBJ2-2	CAWNQNTGELFF	TGTGCCTGGAATCAGAACACCGGGGAGCTGTTTTTT
few	.	TRBV28	TRBJ1-3	CASRVLTGSGNTIYF	TGTGCCAGCAGAGTTCTGACAGGCTCTGGAAACACCATATATTTT
.	.	TRBV19	TRBJ2-5	CASSMEQARETQYF	TGTGCCAGTAGTATGGAGCAGGCGCGGGAGACCCAGTACTTC
many	.	TRBV20-1	TRBJ1-5	CSARDTGSNQPQHF	TGCAGTGCCCGGGACACGGGTAGCAATCAGCCCCAGCATTTT
many	.	TRBV28	TRBJ2-7	CASSLRSPLYEQYF	TGTGCCAGCAGTTTAAGAAGTCCCCTCTACGAGCAGTACTTC
.	.	TRBV10-3	TRBJ2-7	CAITSGTRGLEQYF	TGTGCCATCACCTCCGGGACTAGGGGGCTGGAGCAGTACTTC
many	.	TRBV27	TRBJ1-1	CASSLLTPLATEAFF	TGTGCCAGCAGTTTATTAACCCCACTTGCGACTGAAGCTTTCTTT
.	TRBD2	TRBV12-3/TRBV12-4	TRBJ2-1	CASSLALGLAGNEQFF	TGTGCCAGCAGTTTAGCCTTGGGACTAGCGGGTAATGAGCAGTTCTTC
.	.	TRBV6-2/TRBV6-3	TRBJ2-7	CASSYSMSDRYEQYF	TGTGCCAGCAGTTACTCGATGTCAGACCGCTACGAGCAGTACTTC
many	.	TRBV6-5	TRBJ1-1	CASSYSDTEAFF	TGTGCCAGCAGTTACTCCGACACTGAAGCTTTCTTT
few	TRBD1	TRBV9	TRBJ1-2	CASSESGTGKRGYTF	TGTGCCAGCAGCGAATCCGGGACAGGAAAACGGGGCTACACCTTC
few	.	TRBV25-1	TRBJ1-6	CASLQTTNGHSPLHF	TGTGCCAGCCTCCAGACCACGAACGGCCATTCACCCCTCCACTTT
few	.	TRBV11-3	TRBJ1-2	CASSPKQKGQINYGYTF	TGTGCCAGCAGCCCCAAACAGAAAGGACAGATAAACTATGGCTACACCTTC
.	.	TRBV7-9	TRBJ2-1	CASSLTRVNEQFF	TGTGCCAGCAGCCTTACCAGGGTCAATGAGCAGTTCTTC
many	.	TRBV3-1	TRBJ2-1	CASSPSSLRNEQFF	TGTGCCAGCAGCCCCTCTTCCCTAAGAAATGAGCAGTTCTTC
many	.	TRBV5-1	TRBJ2-3	CASSLVSRYTDTQYF	TGCGCCAGCAGCTTGGTGAGTCGGTACACAGATACGCAGTATTTT
many	TRBD2	TRBV6-2/TRBV6-3	TRBJ2-5	CASSAGLAVIQETQYF	TGTGCCAGCAGTGCGGGACTAGCGGTCATTCAAGAGACCCAGTACTTC
many	TRBD1	TRBV18	TRBJ2-1	CASSPRTGGQGTHEQFF	TGTGCCAGCTCGCCCCGAACGGGGGGACAGGGTACGCATGAGCAGTTCTTC
.	.	TRBV24-1	TRBJ1-1	CATSDYEDTEAFF	TGTGCCACCAGTGATTATGAGGACACTGAAGCTTTCTTT
.	.	TRBV7-9	TRBJ2-6	CASSSEVSNSGANVLTF	TGTGCCAGCAGCTCCGAAGTTTCCAACTCTGGGGCCAACGTCCTGACTTTC
many	.	TRBV6-5	TRBJ2-1	CASSSHSGLGGTYNEQFF	TGTGCCAGCAGTTCACACTCGGGCCTTGGCGGAACCTACAATGAGCAGTTCTTC
.	.	TRBV25-1	TRBJ1-4	CASSDRGEATNEKLFF	TGTGCCAGCAGTGACAGGGGCGAGGCAACTAATGAAAAACTGTTTTTT
many	.	TRBV19	TRBJ2-1	CASSILGNTYNEQFF	TGTGCCAGTAGTATCTTAGGGAACACCTACAATGAGCAGTTCTTC
.	.	TRBV11-3	TRBJ1-1	CARKGGDTEAFF	TGTGCCCGCAAAGGGGGGGACACTGAAGCTTTCTTT
.	.	TRBV6-1	TRBJ1-4	CASELEKLFF	TGTGCCAGCGAATTGGAAAAACTGTTTTTT
many	TRBD1	TRBV7-9	TRBJ2-3	CASIPFQGEVPDTQYF	TGTGCCAGCATCCCCTTCCAGGGGGAAGTCCCAGATACGCAGTATTTT
.	TRBD1	TRBV10-3	TRBJ1-4	CATGQGASNEKLFF	TGTGCCACAGGACAGGGGGCCTCTAATGAAAAACTGTTTTTT
.	.	TRBV4-1	TRBJ1-2	CASSPSERELYGYTF	TGCGCCAGCAGCCCCTCGGAGCGGGAACTATATGGCTACACCTTC
.	TRBD1	TRBV7-3	TRBJ1-1	CASSLPLLQGMSGMNTEAFF	TGTGCCAGCAGCTTACCACTTTTACAGGGGATGTCGGGGATGAACACTGAAGCTTTCTTT
.	.	TRBV10-3	TRBJ1-6	CAISVAGDNSPLHF	TGTGCCATCAGTGTGGCGGGGGATAATTCACCCCTCCACTTT
many	.	TRBV6-1	TRBJ2-1	CASNPVIYHSEQFF	TGTGCCAGCAACCCCGTGATATACCACAGTGAGCAGTTCTTC
.	.	TRBV14	TRBJ2-6	CASSLTLSGANVLTF	TGTGCCAGCAGCCTGACGTTGTCTGGGGCCAACGTCCTGACTTTC
many	.	TRBV28	TRBJ2-7	CASSPIDGTYEQYF	TGTGCCAGCAGCCCGATTGACGGTACCTACGAGCAGTACTTC
many	.	TRBV3-1	TRBJ2-7	CASSQGILLTAYEQYF	TGTGCCAGCAGCCAAGGGATCCTACTAACCGCCTACGAGCAGTACTTC
few	.	TRBV29-1	TRBJ1-2	CSEGGTNYGYTF	TGCAGCGAGGGGGGGACTAACTATGGCTACACCTTC